Listed here are 6 T cell receptor beta chains from one sample, sequenced in a study of blood T cell repertoires in COVID-19. Some clones are missing from TCRdb's copy, which holds only in-frame ones; the method was immunoSEQ multiplex PCR. This repertoire shows 150,000 or so clones, 70% to 85% found once; its top ten account for 3% to 3.5%. The specimen was peripheral blood. These TCRs come from a woman at least 80 years old with acute or convalescent COVID-19.

The chain is built from TRBV6-5 and TRBJ2-7, with 7 positions matching TRBD1. The CDR3 totals 15 residues. The ends lost 6 bases at V and 2 bases at J; junction bases unmatched: 10. CDR1 is MNHEY, CDR2 SVGAGI, per germline. CDR3 nucleotides: TGTGCCAGCAGCATTCTTCCGGGACAGCCCTACGAGCAGTACTTC. Residues: CASSILPGQPYEQYF.

This chain joins TRBV6-5 and TRBJ1-2; no definite D call. Trimming left V 0 bases short and J 1 base short, with 6 bases between. The length of the CDR3 is 14 residues. Germline V gene sequence: CDR1 MNHEY, CDR2 SVGAGI. CDR3 sequence: CASSYSSVNYGYTF. CDR3 nucleotide sequence: TGTGCCAGCAGTTACTCGTCAGTTAACTATGGCTACACCTTC.

The rearrangement uses TRBV29-1 and TRBJ1-1, with D perhaps TRBD1 (5 bases). CDR3 length: 13 amino acids. Germline assignment: CDR1 SQVTM and CDR2 ANQGSEA. Trimming left V 8 bases short and J 1 base short, with 14 bases between. CDR3 sequence (DNA): TGCAGCCCCGGGACTCCACAGAACACTGAAGCTTTCTTT. Its translation is CSPGTPQNTEAFF.

The chain joins TRBV4-2 to TRBJ1-4; D gene uncertain. V lost 0 bases to trimming and J lost 6 bases, with 8 bases between them. Per the germline V gene, CDR1 is LGHNA and CDR2 is YNFKEQ. The CDR3 is 14 residues long. CDR3 loop: CASSQELQDEKLFF. CDR3 sequence (DNA): TGTGCCAGCAGCCAAGAGCTCCAGGATGAAAAACTGTTTTTT.

The chain couples TRBV15 to TRBJ1-6; D possibly corresponds to TRBD1 (6 bases). Trimming shortened V by 7 bases and J by 13 bases, and 17 bases separated the two germline ends. The CDR3 extends over 13 amino acids. Germline V gives CDR1 LNHNV, CDR2 YYDKDF (reference sequence). The CDR3 region has the DNA TGTGCCACCACTACAGGGAGGGGATTTCCCCTCCACTTT. Encoded protein: CATTTGRGFPLHF.

This clone was seen only a few times. The genes are TRBV6-2 or TRBV6-3 and TRBJ1-5; 8 bases are a match to TRBD1. The CDR3 contains 14 residues. From germline, CDR1 is MNHEY and CDR2 SVGEGT. J gave up 4 bases and V 4 bases, and 3 bases lay outside the gene matches. For the CDR3, the DNA is TGTGCCAGCAGTTCCCGACAGGGGAATCAGCCCCAGCATTTT. Translation: CASSSRQGNQPQHF.